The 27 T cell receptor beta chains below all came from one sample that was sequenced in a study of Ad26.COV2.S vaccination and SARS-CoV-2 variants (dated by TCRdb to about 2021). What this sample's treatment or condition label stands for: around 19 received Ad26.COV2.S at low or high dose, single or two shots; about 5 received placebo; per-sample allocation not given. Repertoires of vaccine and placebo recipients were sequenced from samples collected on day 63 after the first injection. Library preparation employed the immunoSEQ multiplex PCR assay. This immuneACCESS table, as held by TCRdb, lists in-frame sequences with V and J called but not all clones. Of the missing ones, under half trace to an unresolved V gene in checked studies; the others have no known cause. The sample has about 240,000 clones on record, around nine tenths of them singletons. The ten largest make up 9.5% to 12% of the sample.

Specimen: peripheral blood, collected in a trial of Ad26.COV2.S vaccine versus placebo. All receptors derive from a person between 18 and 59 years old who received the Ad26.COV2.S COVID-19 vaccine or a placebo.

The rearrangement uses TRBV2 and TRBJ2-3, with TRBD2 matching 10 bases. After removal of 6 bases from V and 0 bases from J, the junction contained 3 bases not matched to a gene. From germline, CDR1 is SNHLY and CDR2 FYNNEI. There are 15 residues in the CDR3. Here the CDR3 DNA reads TGTGCCAGCAGACCGGGACTAGCGAGCACAGATACGCAGTATTTT. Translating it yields CASRPGLASTDTQYF.

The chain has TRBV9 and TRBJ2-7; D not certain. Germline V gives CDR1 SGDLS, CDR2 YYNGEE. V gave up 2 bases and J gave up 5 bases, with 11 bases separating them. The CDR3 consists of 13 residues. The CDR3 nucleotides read TGTGCCAGCAGCGTCGGGTTGTTCCACGAGCAGTACTTC. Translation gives CASSVGLFHEQYF.

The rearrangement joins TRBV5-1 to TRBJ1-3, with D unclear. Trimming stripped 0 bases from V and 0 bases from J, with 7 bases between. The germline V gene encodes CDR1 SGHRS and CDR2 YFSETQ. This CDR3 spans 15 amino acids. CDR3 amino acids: CASSLAGASGNTIYF. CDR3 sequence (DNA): TGCGCCAGCAGCTTGGCAGGAGCCTCTGGAAACACCATATATTTT.

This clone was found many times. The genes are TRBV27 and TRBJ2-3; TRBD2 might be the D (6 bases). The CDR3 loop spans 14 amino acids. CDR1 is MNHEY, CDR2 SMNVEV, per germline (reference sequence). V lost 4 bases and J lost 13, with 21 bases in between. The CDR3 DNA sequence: TGTGCCAGCAGTTCTTCCTTACTCCCCGGGAGTAAGTATTTT. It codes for CASSSSLLPGSKYF.

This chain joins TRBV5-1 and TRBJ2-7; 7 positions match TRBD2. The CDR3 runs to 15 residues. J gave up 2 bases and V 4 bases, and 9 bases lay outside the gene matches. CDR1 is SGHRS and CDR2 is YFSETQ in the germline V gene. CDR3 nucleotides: TGCGCCAGCAGCCCAGGGAGGGTACCCACCTACGAGCAGTACTTC. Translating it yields CASSPGRVPTYEQYF. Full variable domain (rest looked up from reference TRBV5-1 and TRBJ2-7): KAGVTQTPRYLIKTRGQQVTLSCSPISGHRSVSWYQQTPGQGLQFLFEYFSETQRNKGNFPGRFSGRQFSNSRSEMNVSTLELGDSALYLCASSPGRVPTYEQYFGPGTRLTVT.

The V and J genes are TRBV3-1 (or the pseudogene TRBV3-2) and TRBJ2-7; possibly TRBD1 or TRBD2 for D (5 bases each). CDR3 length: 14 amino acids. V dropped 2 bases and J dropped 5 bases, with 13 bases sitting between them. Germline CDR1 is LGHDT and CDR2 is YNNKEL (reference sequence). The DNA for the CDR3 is TGTGCCAGCAGCCAAACCCTAGGGACCCACGAGCAGTACTTC. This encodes CASSQTLGTHEQYF.

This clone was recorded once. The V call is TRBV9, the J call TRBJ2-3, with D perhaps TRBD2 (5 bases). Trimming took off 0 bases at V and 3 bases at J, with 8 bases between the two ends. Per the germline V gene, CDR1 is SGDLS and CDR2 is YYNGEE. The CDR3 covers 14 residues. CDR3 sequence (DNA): TGTGCCAGCAGCGTAGGGATAGCGACAGATACGCAGTATTTT. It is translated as CASSVGIATDTQYF.

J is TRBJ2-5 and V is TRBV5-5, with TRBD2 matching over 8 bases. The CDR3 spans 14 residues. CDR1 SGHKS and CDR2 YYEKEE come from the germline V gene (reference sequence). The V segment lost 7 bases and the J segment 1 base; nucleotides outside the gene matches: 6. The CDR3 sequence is CASLRSGSQETQYF. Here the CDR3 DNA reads TGTGCCAGCCTCCGGAGCGGGAGCCAAGAGACCCAGTACTTC.

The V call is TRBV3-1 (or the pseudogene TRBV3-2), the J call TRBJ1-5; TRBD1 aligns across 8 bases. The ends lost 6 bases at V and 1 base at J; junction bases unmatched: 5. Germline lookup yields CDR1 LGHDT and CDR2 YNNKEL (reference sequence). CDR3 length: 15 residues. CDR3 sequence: CASSNQGASNQPQHF. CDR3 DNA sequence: TGTGCCAGCAGTAACCAGGGGGCAAGCAATCAGCCCCAGCATTTT.

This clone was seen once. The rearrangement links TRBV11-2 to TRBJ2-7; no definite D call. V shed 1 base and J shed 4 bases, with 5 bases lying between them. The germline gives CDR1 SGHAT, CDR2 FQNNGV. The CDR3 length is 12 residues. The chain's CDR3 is CASSLVGYEQYF. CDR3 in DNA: TGTGCCAGCAGCTTAGTTGGATACGAGCAGTACTTC.

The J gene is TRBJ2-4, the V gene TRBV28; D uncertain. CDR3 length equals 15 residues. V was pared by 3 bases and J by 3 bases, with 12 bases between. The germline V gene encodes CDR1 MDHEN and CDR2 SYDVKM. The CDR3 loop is CASSFGIGDKNIQYF. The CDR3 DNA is TGTGCCAGCAGTTTTGGGATCGGAGACAAAAACATTCAGTACTTC.

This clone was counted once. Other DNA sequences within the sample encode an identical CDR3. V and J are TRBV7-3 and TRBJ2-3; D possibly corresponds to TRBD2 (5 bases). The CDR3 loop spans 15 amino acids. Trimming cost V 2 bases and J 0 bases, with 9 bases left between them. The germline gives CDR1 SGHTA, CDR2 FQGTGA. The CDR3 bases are TGTGCCAGCAGCTTACTCGGCGGGAGCACAGATACGCAGTATTTT. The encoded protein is CASSLLGGSTDTQYF.

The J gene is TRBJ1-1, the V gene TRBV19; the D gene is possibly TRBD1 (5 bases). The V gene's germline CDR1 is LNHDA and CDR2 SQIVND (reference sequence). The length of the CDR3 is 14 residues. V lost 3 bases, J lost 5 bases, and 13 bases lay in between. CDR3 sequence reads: CASSIKQGGTEAFF. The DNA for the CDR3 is TGTGCCAGTAGTATTAAGCAGGGAGGGACTGAAGCTTTCTTT.

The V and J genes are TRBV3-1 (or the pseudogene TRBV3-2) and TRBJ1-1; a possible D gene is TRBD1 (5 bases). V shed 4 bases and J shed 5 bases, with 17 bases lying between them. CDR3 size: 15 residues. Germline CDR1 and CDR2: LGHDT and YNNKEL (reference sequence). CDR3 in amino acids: CASSPALGVGTEAFF. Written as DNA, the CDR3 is TGTGCCAGCAGCCCTGCTCTAGGGGTCGGGACTGAAGCTTTCTTT.

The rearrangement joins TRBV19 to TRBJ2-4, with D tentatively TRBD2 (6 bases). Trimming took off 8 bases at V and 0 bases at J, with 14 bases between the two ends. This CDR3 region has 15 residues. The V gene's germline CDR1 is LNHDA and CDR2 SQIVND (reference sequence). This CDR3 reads CASAGTQLAKNIQYF. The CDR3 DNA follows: TGTGCCAGTGCCGGGACTCAGCTAGCCAAAAACATTCAGTACTTC.

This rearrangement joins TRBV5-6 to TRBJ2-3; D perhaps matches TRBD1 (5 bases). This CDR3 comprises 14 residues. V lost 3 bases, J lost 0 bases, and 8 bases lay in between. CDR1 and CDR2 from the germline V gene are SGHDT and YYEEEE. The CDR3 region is CASSSGISTDTQYF. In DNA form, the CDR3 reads TGTGCCAGCAGCTCAGGGATTAGCACAGATACGCAGTATTTT.

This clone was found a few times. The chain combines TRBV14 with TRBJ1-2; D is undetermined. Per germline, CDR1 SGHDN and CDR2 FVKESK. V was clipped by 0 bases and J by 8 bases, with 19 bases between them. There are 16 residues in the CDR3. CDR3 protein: CASSQDIGKASGGYTF. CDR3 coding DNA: TGTGCCAGCAGCCAAGATATTGGCAAGGCCTCTGGGGGCTACACCTTC.

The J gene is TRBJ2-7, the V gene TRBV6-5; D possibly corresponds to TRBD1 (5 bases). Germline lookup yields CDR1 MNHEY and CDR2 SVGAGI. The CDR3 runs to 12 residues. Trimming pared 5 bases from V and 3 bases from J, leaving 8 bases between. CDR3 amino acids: CASSPQGYEQYF. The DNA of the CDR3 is TGTGCCAGCAGTCCCCAGGGCTACGAGCAGTACTTC.

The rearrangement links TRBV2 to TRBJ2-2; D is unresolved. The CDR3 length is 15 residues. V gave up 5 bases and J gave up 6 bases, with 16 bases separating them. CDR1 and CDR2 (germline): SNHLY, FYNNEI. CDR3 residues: CASSTGRVSPGELFF. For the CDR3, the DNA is TGTGCCAGCAGTACTGGACGAGTGAGCCCCGGGGAGCTGTTTTTT.

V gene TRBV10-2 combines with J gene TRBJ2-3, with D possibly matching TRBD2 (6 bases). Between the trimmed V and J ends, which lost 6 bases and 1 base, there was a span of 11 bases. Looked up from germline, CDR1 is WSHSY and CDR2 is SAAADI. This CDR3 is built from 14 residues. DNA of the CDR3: TGCGCCAGCAGGCGGGGCCCCGGCACAGATACGCAGTATTTT. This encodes CASRRGPGTDTQYF.

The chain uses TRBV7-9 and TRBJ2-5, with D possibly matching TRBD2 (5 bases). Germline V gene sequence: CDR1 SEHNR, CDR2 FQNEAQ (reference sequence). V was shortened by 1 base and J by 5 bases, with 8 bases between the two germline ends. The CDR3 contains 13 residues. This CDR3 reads CASSLVTGETQYF. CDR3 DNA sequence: TGTGCCAGCAGCTTAGTCACGGGGGAGACCCAGTACTTC.

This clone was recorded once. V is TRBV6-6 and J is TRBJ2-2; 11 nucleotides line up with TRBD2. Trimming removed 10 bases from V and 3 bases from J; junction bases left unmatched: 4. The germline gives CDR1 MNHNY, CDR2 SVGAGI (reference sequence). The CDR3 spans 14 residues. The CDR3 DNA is TGTGCCACCCTAGCGGGGGGTTACACCGGGGAGCTGTTTTTT. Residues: CATLAGGYTGELFF.

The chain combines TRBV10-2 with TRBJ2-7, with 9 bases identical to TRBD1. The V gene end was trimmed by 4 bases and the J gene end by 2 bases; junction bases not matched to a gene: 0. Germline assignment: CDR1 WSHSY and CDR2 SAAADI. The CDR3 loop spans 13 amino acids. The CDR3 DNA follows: TGCGCCAGCAGTGGGACAGGGGCCTACGAGCAGTACTTC. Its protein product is CASSGTGAYEQYF.

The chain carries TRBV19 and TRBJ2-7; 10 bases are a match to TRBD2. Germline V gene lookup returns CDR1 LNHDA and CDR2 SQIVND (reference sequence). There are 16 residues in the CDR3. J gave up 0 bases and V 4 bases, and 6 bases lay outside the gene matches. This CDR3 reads CASSTRTSGSSYEQYF. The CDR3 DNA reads TGTGCCAGTAGTACCCGGACTAGCGGTAGCTCCTACGAGCAGTACTTC.

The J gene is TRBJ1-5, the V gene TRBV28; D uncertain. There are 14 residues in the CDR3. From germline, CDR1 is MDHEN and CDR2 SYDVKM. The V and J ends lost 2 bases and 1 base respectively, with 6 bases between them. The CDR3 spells CASSLGRSNQPQHF. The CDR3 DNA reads TGTGCCAGCAGTTTAGGTCGGAGCAATCAGCCCCAGCATTTT.

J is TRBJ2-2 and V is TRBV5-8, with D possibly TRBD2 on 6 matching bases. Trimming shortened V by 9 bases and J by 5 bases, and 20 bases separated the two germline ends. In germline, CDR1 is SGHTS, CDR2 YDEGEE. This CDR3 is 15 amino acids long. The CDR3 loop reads CATTRRGGRTGELFF. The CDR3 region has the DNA TGTGCCACTACCCGTCGCGGAGGGCGGACCGGGGAGCTGTTTTTT.

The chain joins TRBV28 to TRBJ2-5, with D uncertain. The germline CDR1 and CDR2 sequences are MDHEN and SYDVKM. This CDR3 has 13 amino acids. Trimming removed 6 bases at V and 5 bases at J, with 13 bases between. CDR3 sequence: CASREGLRETQYF. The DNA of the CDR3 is TGTGCCAGCAGAGAAGGGTTGAGGGAGACCCAGTACTTC.